This record covers a single TCR beta chain. The source of the sample is a study of blood T cell repertoires in COVID-19. In the study overall: The United States, Italy and Spain were the sources of the acute and convalescent COVID-19 samples.

Before they entered the study, exposed participants had met a COVID-19 case within 2 weeks. Here immunoSEQ multiplex PCR was the method, and the copy in TCRdb shows in-frame clones only, minus some. The table shows a few hundred thousand clones, with roughly 90% occurring only once. Germline V CDR1 and CDR2: LGHNA, YNFKEQ. The V and J ends lost 3 bases and 1 base, in that order; junction bases with no gene match: 4. This CDR3 has 15 amino acids. The chain couples TRBV4-2 to TRBJ2-7, with 9 bases identical to TRBD2. Material: PBMCs or T cells enriched from blood (not recorded which). This clonotype was obtained from a woman under 40 who had been exposed to COVID-19. CDR3 DNA sequence: TGTGCCAGCAGCCAGGGGACTAGCCCTTCCTACGAGCAGTACTTC. The encoded protein is CASSQGTSPSYEQYF.